This T cell receptor beta chain was recorded in a study of OX40 agonist ivuxolimab in advanced cancers. Study as a whole: Partial responses occurred in Three dose-escalation patients, one with hepatocellular carcinoma and two with cutaneous melanoma. Whole-study results and caveats: In general, CD8+ T cells held more expanded clones than CD4+ did, on average.

With regard to this clone: What it recognizes is unknown.

Sequencing was performed with immunoSEQ multiplex PCR; in TCRdb, only in-frame clones are kept and a portion is missing. The sample shows 50,000 to 75,000 clones, about four fifths of them seen only once. The germline gives CDR1 KGHSH, CDR2 LQKENI. Trimming pared 6 bases from V and 3 bases from J, leaving 20 bases between. This CDR3 region has 16 residues. The genes are TRBV18 and TRBJ2-5; the D gene is possibly TRBD2 (5 bases). The input for sequencing was CD4+ or CD8+ T cells sorted from blood, taken in a trial of the OX40 agonist ivuxolimab. This TCR came from an adult with an advanced solid tumor such as melanoma, head and neck, liver or kidney cancer. The CDR3 protein is CASSLNWEFLEETQYF. CDR3 in DNA: TGTGCCAGCTCCCTCAATTGGGAGTTCCTAGAAGAGACCCAGTACTTC.